A selection of T cell receptor beta chains follows, all from one sample in a study of human T cells and chemical hapten exposure. Using its own MiXCR run on the RACE reads, TCRdb lists one record per CDR3 protein. The sample has 30,000 to 40,000 distinct CDR3 sequences, 12% seen once. The material was whole blood, obtained in connection with sensitization to the hapten diphenylcyclopropenone (DPC). The receptors originated from a woman aged 35 to 49 with alopecia areata. Some clones in this sample may be carry-over from other donors' samples. CDR3s include the opening cysteine and the closing phenylalanine or tryptophan. The D gene is left open where the match is weak. The size entry is marked missing in some rows and otherwise reads once, few, many or a size class.

clone_size: medium-sized; v_call: TRBV7-9; d_call: .; j_call: TRBJ1-1; cdr3_nt: TGTGCCAGCAGCCAGGGTGTGAACACTGAAGCTTTCTTT; cdr3_aa: CASSQGVNTEAFF
clone_size: .; v_call: TRBV28; d_call: .; j_call: TRBJ2-7; cdr3_nt: TGTGCCAGCAGTTTAGTACGGAACTACGAGCAGTACTTC; cdr3_aa: CASSLVRNYEQYF
clone_size: .; v_call: TRBV6-5; d_call: .; j_call: TRBJ2-7; cdr3_nt: TGTGCCAGCAGTTACGGGGGCTGGAACTACGAGCAGTACTTC; cdr3_aa: CASSYGGWNYEQYF
clone_size: .; v_call: TRBV9; d_call: .; j_call: TRBJ2-7; cdr3_nt: TGTGCCAGCAGCGTAGAGGGGGGGAGCATCGAGCAGTACTTC; cdr3_aa: CASSVEGGSIEQYF
clone_size: many; v_call: TRBV29-1; d_call: .; j_call: TRBJ2-3; cdr3_nt: TGCAGCGTCGGAAAACCGGGCCCCACAGATACGCAGTATTTT; cdr3_aa: CSVGKPGPTDTQYF
clone_size: .; v_call: TRBV11-3; d_call: .; j_call: TRBJ1-1; cdr3_nt: TGTGCCAGCAGCTTAATGGCCCAGAACACTGTAGCTTTCTTT; cdr3_aa: CASSLMAQNTVAFF
clone_size: .; v_call: TRBV28; d_call: .; j_call: TRBJ1-1; cdr3_nt: TGTGCCAGCTTAGATCGGGGGAACACTGAAGCTTTCTTT; cdr3_aa: CASLDRGNTEAFF
clone_size: many; v_call: TRBV5-8; d_call: TRBD2; j_call: TRBJ2-7; cdr3_nt: TGTGCCAGCAGCTCTCCGGGGGGGTTATACTACGAGCAGTACTTC; cdr3_aa: CASSSPGGLYYEQYF
clone_size: many; v_call: TRBV14; d_call: .; j_call: TRBJ1-2; cdr3_nt: TGTGCCAGCAGCCAAGATCTCCGGGGAAATGGCTACACCTTC; cdr3_aa: CASSQDLRGNGYTF
clone_size: many; v_call: TRBV5-1; d_call: .; j_call: TRBJ2-3; cdr3_nt: TGCGCCAGCAGGTCCGGCTTCGAAGCAGATACGCAGTATTTT; cdr3_aa: CASRSGFEADTQYF
clone_size: many; v_call: TRBV20-1; d_call: TRBD2; j_call: TRBJ2-7; cdr3_nt: TGCAGTGCAACCGGGACTAGCGGGATCTACGAGCAGTACTTC; cdr3_aa: CSATGTSGIYEQYF
clone_size: few; v_call: TRBV7-2; d_call: .; j_call: TRBJ2-3; cdr3_nt: TGTGCCAGCAGCTTACTTGCCTGGGGACTCCCAGATACGCAGTATTTT; cdr3_aa: CASSLLAWGLPDTQYF
clone_size: .; v_call: TRBV28; d_call: .; j_call: TRBJ2-1; cdr3_nt: TGTGCCAGCACTCGCTGGTGGCAGGGGACTGAGCAGTTCTTC; cdr3_aa: CASTRWWQGTEQFF
clone_size: many; v_call: TRBV6-2/TRBV6-3; d_call: .; j_call: TRBJ2-1; cdr3_nt: TGTGCCAGCACCCGTGGTGTGGGGAATGAGCAGTTCTTC; cdr3_aa: CASTRGVGNEQFF
clone_size: many; v_call: TRBV20-1; d_call: .; j_call: TRBJ1-2; cdr3_nt: TGCAGTGCTGGAGCGCGGACAGACCGAAACTATGGCTACACCTTC; cdr3_aa: CSAGARTDRNYGYTF
clone_size: .; v_call: TRBV18; d_call: TRBD1; j_call: TRBJ1-2; cdr3_nt: TGTGCCAGCTCACCACCGCCGTACAGGGGGCAGGACTATGGCTACACCTTC; cdr3_aa: CASSPPPYRGQDYGYTF
clone_size: many; v_call: TRBV6-2/TRBV6-3; d_call: TRBD2; j_call: TRBJ2-5; cdr3_nt: TGTGCCAGCAGTCAGCTCCGGACGGACTCGGGGGGGACCCAGTACTTC; cdr3_aa: CASSQLRTDSGGTQYF
clone_size: once; v_call: TRBV10-3; d_call: TRBD2; j_call: TRBJ2-5; cdr3_nt: TGTGCCATCGCCACGGGGGGTACATCAGAGACCCAGTACTTC; cdr3_aa: CAIATGGTSETQYF
clone_size: many; v_call: TRBV20-1; d_call: .; j_call: TRBJ2-7; cdr3_nt: TGCAGTGCTCCTGTACCAGGGCGAAGTTACGAGCAGTACTTC; cdr3_aa: CSAPVPGRSYEQYF
clone_size: few; v_call: TRBV28; d_call: TRBD1; j_call: TRBJ2-4; cdr3_nt: TGTGCCAGCACCTCAGGGGGCCCTGTGGACATTCAGTACTTC; cdr3_aa: CASTSGGPVDIQYF
clone_size: .; v_call: TRBV20-1; d_call: TRBD1; j_call: TRBJ2-7; cdr3_nt: TGCAGCGGACAGGGTCCCTACGAGCAGTACTTC; cdr3_aa: CSGQGPYEQYF
clone_size: .; v_call: TRBV7-7; d_call: .; j_call: TRBJ2-5; cdr3_nt: TGTGCCAGCAGCCCCGGGAATTACCAAGAGACCCAGTACTTC; cdr3_aa: CASSPGNYQETQYF
clone_size: many; v_call: TRBV2; d_call: TRBD1; j_call: TRBJ2-1; cdr3_nt: TGTGCCAGCAGTGGAGGACAGGTGAACAATGAGCAGTTCTTC; cdr3_aa: CASSGGQVNNEQFF
clone_size: many; v_call: TRBV7-9; d_call: TRBD2; j_call: TRBJ2-2; cdr3_nt: TGTGCCAGCAGCACAACTAGCGCGAACACCGGGGAGCTGTTTTTT; cdr3_aa: CASSTTSANTGELFF
clone_size: .; v_call: TRBV20-1; d_call: TRBD2; j_call: TRBJ2-5; cdr3_nt: TGCAGTGCTAGAGATATACTAGCGGCAGAGACCCAGTACTTC; cdr3_aa: CSARDILAAETQYF
clone_size: many; v_call: TRBV10-3; d_call: TRBD1; j_call: TRBJ2-7; cdr3_nt: TGTGCCATCAGTGCCGGACAGGGACCCTCCTACGAGCAGTACTTC; cdr3_aa: CAISAGQGPSYEQYF
clone_size: few; v_call: TRBV29-1; d_call: TRBD1; j_call: TRBJ2-7; cdr3_nt: TGCAGCGTTGGGACAGGACTCGGGGAGCAGTACTTC; cdr3_aa: CSVGTGLGEQYF
clone_size: .; v_call: TRBV15; d_call: .; j_call: TRBJ2-1; cdr3_nt: TGTGCCACCAGCAGAGCTACCGGGGCGGGGGCCTCGGATGAGCAGTTCTTC; cdr3_aa: CATSRATGAGASDEQFF
clone_size: few; v_call: TRBV7-2; d_call: .; j_call: TRBJ2-7; cdr3_nt: TGTGTCAGCAGGGCTGGAGCGTTTACCTACGAGCAGTACTTC; cdr3_aa: CVSRAGAFTYEQYF
clone_size: many; v_call: TRBV3-1; d_call: .; j_call: TRBJ1-5; cdr3_nt: TGTGCCAGCAGCCAAGGGGACGTAAGTGGGCCCCAGCATTTT; cdr3_aa: CASSQGDVSGPQHF
clone_size: many; v_call: TRBV24-1; d_call: TRBD2; j_call: TRBJ2-3; cdr3_nt: TGTGCCACCAGTGATTTTAGCGGGACAGATACGCAGTATTTT; cdr3_aa: CATSDFSGTDTQYF
clone_size: few; v_call: TRBV29-1; d_call: .; j_call: TRBJ2-3; cdr3_nt: TGCAGCGTTAAGACCACAGATACGCAGTATTTT; cdr3_aa: CSVKTTDTQYF
clone_size: many; v_call: TRBV3-1; d_call: .; j_call: TRBJ1-5; cdr3_nt: TGTGCCAGCTCCGACAGGAGGCAAAATCAGCCCCAGCATTTT; cdr3_aa: CASSDRRQNQPQHF
clone_size: many; v_call: TRBV27; d_call: .; j_call: TRBJ1-6; cdr3_nt: TGTGCCAGCAACAGTGGGGCCGCTGGACCCCTCCACTTT; cdr3_aa: CASNSGAAGPLHF
clone_size: many; v_call: TRBV7-3; d_call: TRBD2; j_call: TRBJ2-3; cdr3_nt: TGTGCCAGCAGCTTAGGCGGGAGACCAGGCACAGATACGCAGTATTTT; cdr3_aa: CASSLGGRPGTDTQYF
clone_size: .; v_call: TRBV3-1; d_call: TRBD2; j_call: TRBJ2-7; cdr3_nt: TGTGCCAGCAGCCAAGAGTCGGGAGGGTCCTACGAGCAGTACTTC; cdr3_aa: CASSQESGGSYEQYF
clone_size: few; v_call: TRBV9; d_call: TRBD2; j_call: TRBJ2-7; cdr3_nt: TGTGCCAGCAGCGTCGGGACTAGCGGGGCCTACGAGCAGTACTTC; cdr3_aa: CASSVGTSGAYEQYF
clone_size: many; v_call: TRBV5-1; d_call: TRBD2; j_call: TRBJ2-5; cdr3_nt: TGCGCCAGCAGCTTGGCCGTTAGCGGGGGGGCCCTGGAGACCCAGTACTTC; cdr3_aa: CASSLAVSGGALETQYF
clone_size: .; v_call: TRBV24-1; d_call: TRBD1; j_call: TRBJ2-5; cdr3_nt: TGTGCCACCAGTGAACCAGACAGGGGGTTCCAAGAGACCCAGTACTTC; cdr3_aa: CATSEPDRGFQETQYF
clone_size: many; v_call: TRBV28; d_call: .; j_call: TRBJ2-7; cdr3_nt: TGTGCCAGCAGTTTCCCGGGGTCCGAGCAGTACTTC; cdr3_aa: CASSFPGSEQYF
clone_size: .; v_call: TRBV12-3/TRBV12-4; d_call: .; j_call: TRBJ2-5; cdr3_nt: TGTGCCAGCAGTTTATCCAGGTCTAGCAGAGAGACCCAGTACTTC; cdr3_aa: CASSLSRSSRETQYF